A single sample is the source of the 15 T cell receptor beta chains below, sequenced in a study of blood T cell repertoires in COVID-19. Clones were sequenced by immunoSEQ multiplex PCR, and TCRdb holds only the in-frame ones, with some missing. This table holds some 250,000 clones, about 90% found once. The sequencing input was PBMCs or T cells enriched from blood (not recorded which). The origin of the receptors is a woman aged 30 to 39 with acute COVID-19.

The V gene is TRBV13, the J gene TRBJ1-1; D may be TRBD1 (6 bases). The V gene's germline CDR1 is PRHDT and CDR2 FYEKMQ (reference sequence). The CDR3 has 14 amino acids. V lost 5 bases to trimming and J lost 1 base, with 11 bases between them. CDR3 protein: CASSPTDRNTEAFF. Here the CDR3 DNA reads TGTGCCAGCAGCCCAACGGACAGGAACACTGAAGCTTTCTTT.

Turning to this clone: Compared with germline, one end of the junction differs, possibly owing to a read error. V and J are TRBV25-1 and TRBJ1-5; TRBD1 might be the D (6 bases). Germline assignment: CDR1 MGHDK and CDR2 SYGVNS. This CDR3 region has 12 residues. The DNA of the CDR3 is TGTGCCAGCAGCCCAATACAGGGCCGACTGATTTTT. Its protein is CASSPIQGRLIF.

This chain uses TRBV7-2 with TRBJ1-2, with TRBD1 as a possible D gene (5 bases). Trimming left V 2 bases short and J 8 bases short, with 12 bases between. Germline CDR1 SGHTA, CDR2 FQGNSA. CDR3 length: 13 amino acids. CDR3 residues: CASSLKTVGGYTF. The CDR3 region has the DNA TGTGCCAGCAGCTTAAAGACAGTTGGGGGCTACACCTTC. Based on the CDR3 plus reference TRBV7-2 and TRBJ1-2, the full variable domain is GAGVSQSPSNKVTEKGKDVELRCDPISGHTALYWYRQSLGQGLEFLIYFQGNSAPDKSGLPSDRFSAERTGGSVSTLTIQRTQQEDSAVYLCASSLKTVGGYTFGSGTRLTVV.

The chain carries TRBV28 and TRBJ1-2; TRBD1 aligns across 12 bases. CDR1 is MDHEN and CDR2 is SYDVKM in the germline V gene. V gave up 5 bases and J gave up 4 bases; unmatched junction bases: 5. The CDR3 length is 15 residues. CDR3: CASSIPGQGAYGYTF. In nucleotides, the CDR3 is TGTGCCAGCAGTATCCCGGGACAGGGGGCCTATGGCTACACCTTC.

The rearrangement uses TRBV7-8 and TRBJ2-2; D is unclear. CDR3 size: 14 residues. The germline V gene encodes CDR1 SGHVS and CDR2 FQNEAQ. V was cut by 1 base and J by 1 base, with 4 bases left in between. CDR3 protein: CASSLVRNTGELFF. Here the CDR3 DNA reads TGTGCCAGCAGCTTAGTTCGGAACACCGGGGAGCTGTTTTTT. Together with reference TRBV7-8 and TRBJ2-2, the CDR3 gives the full variable domain: GAGVSQSPRYKVAKRGQDVALRCDPISGHVSLFWYQQALGQGPEFLTYFQNEAQLDKSGLPSDRFFAERPEGSVSTLKIQRTQQEDSAVYLCASSLVRNTGELFFGEGSRLTVL.

The chain is built from TRBV5-1 and TRBJ2-7; 9 nucleotides match TRBD2. Germline loops: CDR1 SGHRS, CDR2 YFSETQ. V lost 0 bases and J lost 3; bases outside the gene matches: 4. The CDR3 loop spans 15 amino acids. In DNA form, the CDR3 reads TGCGCCAGCAGCTTGGAGCGGGGGGCATACTACGAGCAGTACTTC. Residues: CASSLERGAYYEQYF.

This rearrangement joins TRBV4-1 to TRBJ2-5; TRBD2 agrees at 11 bases. Unmatched junction bases numbered 8, after V lost 3 bases and J lost 5 bases. Germline V gives CDR1 MGHRA, CDR2 YSYEKL. CDR3 length equals 16 residues. The CDR3: CASSHDSGGAPETQYF. CDR3 sequence (DNA): TGCGCCAGCAGCCATGATAGCGGGGGGGCCCCGGAGACCCAGTACTTC.

J is TRBJ2-7 and V is TRBV9; tentatively, D is TRBD1 (6 bases). V was trimmed by 4 bases and J by 3 bases, leaving 17 bases between them. CDR3 length: 15 amino acids. The germline CDR1 and CDR2 sequences are SGDLS and YYNGEE. The CDR3 nucleotides read TGTGCCAGCAGCCCCGCACTGATGACAGGCTACGAGCAGTACTTC. Translation gives CASSPALMTGYEQYF.

The chain has TRBV27 and TRBJ1-1; no firm D call. V was pared by 6 bases and J by 0 bases, with 5 bases between. The germline CDR1 and CDR2 sequences are MNHEY and SMNVEV (reference sequence). This CDR3 spans 12 amino acids. CDR3 sequence: CASRQMNTEAFF. The CDR3 region has the DNA TGTGCCAGCAGACAGATGAACACTGAAGCTTTCTTT.

The chain recombines TRBV5-1 with TRBJ2-7; a possible D gene is TRBD1 (6 bases). V lost 4 bases and J 5 bases, leaving 25 bases between the germline ends. Germline values: CDR1 SGHRS, CDR2 YFSETQ. The CDR3 is made up of 17 amino acids. In nucleotides, the CDR3 is TGCGCCAGCAGCCCCGGAGTACGAATAACAGGGTACGACGAGCAGTACTTC. Translating it yields CASSPGVRITGYDEQYF.

The chain joins TRBV6-2 or TRBV6-3 to TRBJ2-7; the D is unclear. Trimming pared 4 bases from V and 6 bases from J, leaving 16 bases between. Germline values: CDR1 MNHEY, CDR2 SVGEGT. There are 14 residues in the CDR3. This CDR3 reads CASSSSSRLREQYF. The CDR3 DNA is TGTGCCAGCAGTTCCTCGTCCCGACTCCGCGAGCAGTACTTC.

The CDR3 bases are TGTGCCAGCAGTGGGACAGGGAATTATGGCTACACCTTC. Translation: CASSGTGNYGYTF. V usage is TRBV2 and J usage is TRBJ1-2; 8 nucleotides agree with TRBD1. Germline CDR1 is SNHLY and CDR2 is FYNNEI. The CDR3 contains 13 residues. Losses at the gene ends were 4 bases for V and 5 bases for J; bases not matched to a gene: 3. Full variable domain (missing parts from reference TRBV2 and TRBJ1-2): EPEVTQTPSHQVTQMGQEVILRCVPISNHLYFYWYRQILGQKVEFLVSFYNNEISEKSEIFDDQFSVERPDGSNFTLKIRSTKLEDSAMYFCASSGTGNYGYTFGSGTRLTVV.

V is TRBV5-4 and J is TRBJ2-3, with D possibly being TRBD1 (5 bases). The germline V gene has CDR1 SGHNT and CDR2 YYREEE (reference sequence). V was trimmed by 2 bases and J by 1 base, leaving 11 bases between them. This CDR3 has 15 amino acids. As DNA, the CDR3 is TGTGCCAGCAGCTTACCAGGGTTGGGCACAGATACGCAGTATTTT. Protein sequence: CASSLPGLGTDTQYF.

This sequence joins TRBV2 and TRBJ2-1; TRBD1 matches at 7 bases. With 3 bases clipped from V and 8 bases from J, the junction kept 4 bases outside the gene matches. The CDR3 runs to 13 residues. Looked up from germline, CDR1 is SNHLY and CDR2 is FYNNEI. The CDR3 spells CASSDRGIDEQFF. The CDR3 DNA is TGTGCCAGCAGTGACAGGGGGATCGATGAGCAGTTCTTC. Together with reference TRBV2 and TRBJ2-1, the CDR3 gives the full variable domain: EPEVTQTPSHQVTQMGQEVILRCVPISNHLYFYWYRQILGQKVEFLVSFYNNEISEKSEIFDDQFSVERPDGSNFTLKIRSTKLEDSAMYFCASSDRGIDEQFFGPGTRLTVL.

The genes are TRBV4-1 and TRBJ1-1; D might be TRBD1 (6 bases). Germline values: CDR1 MGHRA, CDR2 YSYEKL. The CDR3 totals 15 residues. The V end lost 2 bases, the J end lost 0 bases, and 10 bases lay between the germline ends. The CDR3 DNA sequence: TGCGCCAGCAGCCAACTAACAGGGATGAACACTGAAGCTTTCTTT. Amino acid sequence: CASSQLTGMNTEAFF.